These 28 T cell receptor beta chains were sequenced from one sample in a study of blood T cells in healthy people across ages. A second PCR of 7 to 11 cycles used a sample-barcoded 5' primer and a J-beta primer mix. TCRdb fed the 5' RACE reads into MiXCR, producing one record per CDR3 protein. The sample lists about 780,000 distinct CDR3 sequences, around 50% occurring once. Material for sequencing was blood. Every receptor here comes from an elderly man in good health.

CDR3 sequence (DNA): TGTGCCAGCAGCTCTGGGGGGGCAGCGTTCTCAAATGAAAAACTGTTTTTT. Protein sequence: CASSSGGAAFSNEKLFF. The J gene is TRBJ1-4, the V gene TRBV7-9; possibly TRBD1 for D (6 bases). Trimming took 4 bases from V and 5 from J, leaving 20 bases between them. Germline V gene data show CDR1 as SEHNR and CDR2 as FQNEAQ (reference sequence). CDR3 size: 17 residues.

This clonotype was observed a few times. CDR3 bases: TGCGCCAGCAGCCAACTAGCGGGAGGGCCAGGAGAGACCCAGTACTTC. The encoded protein is CASSQLAGGPGETQYF. J is TRBJ2-5 and V is TRBV4-3, with TRBD2 identical over 12 bases. CDR1 is LGHNA, CDR2 YSLEER, per germline. V was pared by 2 bases and J by 4 bases, with 5 bases of the junction left unmatched. This CDR3 region has 16 residues.

The CDR3 loop reads CASSYRTSGNEQFF. CDR3 bases: TGTGCCAGCAGTTACCGGACTAGCGGCAATGAGCAGTTCTTC. The rearrangement joins TRBV6-6 to TRBJ2-1, with 10 bases matching TRBD2. The CDR3 runs to 14 residues. CDR1 is MNHNY, CDR2 SVGAGI, per germline (reference sequence). The ends lost 2 bases at V and 6 bases at J; junction bases unmatched: 1.

This clonotype was found a few times. The chain joins TRBV4-2 to TRBJ2-1, with 9 positions matching TRBD2. With V trimmed by 6 bases and J by 4 bases, 10 bases remained unmatched. Germline CDR1 reads LGHNA; CDR2 reads YNFKEQ. The CDR3 extends over 16 amino acids. The chain's CDR3 is CASSPRAGGTYNEQFF. CDR3 DNA sequence: TGTGCCAGCAGTCCTAGGGCGGGAGGGACTTACAATGAGCAGTTCTTC.

This clonotype was observed a handful of times. The genes are TRBV5-5 and TRBJ2-3, with TRBD1 as a possible D gene (6 bases). CDR1 and CDR2 (germline): SGHKS, YYEKEE (reference sequence). V lost 5 bases, J lost 5 bases, and 24 bases lay in between. The CDR3 extends over 17 amino acids. This CDR3 is CASSPERQAQSIDTQYF. The CDR3 DNA reads TGTGCCAGCAGTCCGGAGAGACAGGCCCAGTCCATAGATACGCAGTATTTT.

The rearrangement uses TRBV7-3 and TRBJ2-1; 10 nucleotides align to TRBD2. The CDR3 runs to 15 residues. CDR1 is SGHTA and CDR2 is FQGTGA in the germline V gene. The V gene end was trimmed by 3 bases and the J gene end by 4 bases; junction bases not matched to a gene: 3. The CDR3 protein is CASSFDSGRYNEQFF. CDR3 nucleotide sequence: TGTGCCAGCAGCTTTGATAGCGGGAGGTACAATGAGCAGTTCTTC. Full variable domain (rest looked up from reference TRBV7-3 and TRBJ2-1): GAGVSQTPSNKVTEKGKYVELRCDPISGHTALYWYRQSLGQGPEFLIYFQGTGAADDSGLPNDRFFAVRPEGSVSTLKIQRTERGDSAVYLCASSFDSGRYNEQFFGPGTRLTVL.

This clonotype was seen a handful of times. The chain has TRBV5-1 and TRBJ2-4; D perhaps matches TRBD2 (6 bases). The J call is uncertain, as TRBJ2-7 better fits the DNA end. The CDR3 covers 13 residues. Germline loops: CDR1 SGHRS, CDR2 YFSETQ. CDR3 coding DNA: TGCGCCAGCTCCCCGGAGGGAGTACGCGAGCAGTACTTC. This translates into CASSPEGVREQYF.

On this clonotype: The germline gene is not matched at one end of the junction; a read error may be the cause. The rearrangement joins TRBV4-2 to TRBJ2-1; 9 bases fit TRBD2. CDR3 length: 16 residues. Germline CDR1 is LGHNA and CDR2 is YNFKEQ. In DNA form, the CDR3 reads TGTGCCAGCAGCCAGGTTAGCGGGAGTTCCTACAATGGGCAGTTCTTC. Amino acid sequence: CASSQVSGSSYNGQFF.

The V and J genes are TRBV10-1 and TRBJ1-1; D perhaps matches TRBD1 (6 bases). The CDR3 sequence is 13 residues long. The germline V and J ends were trimmed by 4 bases and 5 bases, with 11 bases remaining between them. The germline V gene has CDR1 WNHNN and CDR2 SYGVQD (reference sequence). CDR3 protein: CASSAGGGTEAFF. CDR3 DNA sequence: TGCGCCAGCAGTGCAGGAGGGGGGACTGAAGCTTTCTTT.

The chain uses TRBV12-3 or TRBV12-4 and TRBJ1-4; D gene unclear. The CDR3 runs to 14 residues. The V end was cut by 6 bases, the J end by 0 bases, with 8 bases between. The CDR3 DNA reads as TGTGCCAGCAGGGCGACGGCAACTAATGAAAAACTGTTTTTT. This gives the protein CASRATATNEKLFF.

In regard to this clonotype: This may stem from a read error, because a much larger clone lies one nucleotide away. The CDR3 DNA reads TGTGCCAGCAGCCCCCAGACTATCGGAGCCTACAATGAGCAGTTCTTC. Translating it yields CASSPQTIGAYNEQFF. The rearrangement joins TRBV3-1 to TRBJ2-1; weak D call: TRBD2 (5 bases). The CDR3 runs to 16 residues. Germline CDR1 and CDR2: LGHDT and YNNKEL (reference sequence). Trimming pared 4 bases from V and 2 bases from J, leaving 15 bases between.

The chain couples TRBV7-2 to TRBJ2-5; TRBD2 aligns across 10 bases. Germline V gene sequence: CDR1 SGHTA, CDR2 FQGNSA. CDR3 length: 19 residues. Trimming took 0 bases from V and 0 from J; bases not matched to a gene: 10. The CDR3 region has the DNA TGTGCCAGCAGCTTAGCTCCTCGGGTAGCGGGAGGAAACCAAGAGACCCAGTACTTC. This encodes CASSLAPRVAGGNQETQYF. The full variable domain, with the rest looked up from reference TRBV7-2 and TRBJ2-5, is GAGVSQSPSNKVTEKGKDVELRCDPISGHTALYWYRQSLGQGLEFLIYFQGNSAPDKSGLPSDRFSAERTGGSVSTLTIQRTQQEDSAVYLCASSLAPRVAGGNQETQYFGPGTRLLVL.

Here the CDR3 reads CASSLSGPKNIQYF. CDR3 DNA sequence: TGTGCCAGCAGCTTATCGGGTCCCAAAAACATTCAGTACTTC. This chain connects TRBV7-2 to TRBJ2-4; D unclear. CDR1 and CDR2 (germline): SGHTA, FQGNSA. V gave up 2 bases and J gave up 2 bases, with 7 bases separating them. The CDR3 runs to 14 residues.

The chain carries TRBV14 and TRBJ2-1; 13 bases are a match to TRBD2. The ends lost 0 bases at V and 0 bases at J; junction bases unmatched: 5. CDR1 SGHDN and CDR2 FVKESK come from the germline V gene. The CDR3 length is 19 residues. The CDR3 DNA is TGTGCCAGCAGCCAAGACGGGACTAGCGGGACCTACTCCTACAATGAGCAGTTCTTC. Protein sequence: CASSQDGTSGTYSYNEQFF.

CDR3 DNA: TGCGCCAGCGTATTGGGACTAGCGGGGGATACGCAGTATTTT. It is translated as CASVLGLAGDTQYF. The chain recombines TRBV5-1 with TRBJ2-3; 13 bases are a match to TRBD2. V lost 7 bases, J lost 6 bases, and 5 bases stayed unmatched. Germline CDR1 reads SGHRS; CDR2 reads YFSETQ. The CDR3 loop spans 14 amino acids.

The chain recombines TRBV12-3 or TRBV12-4 with TRBJ2-7; 8 nucleotides line up with TRBD1. This CDR3 comprises 14 residues. The V segment lost 9 bases and the J segment 3 bases; nucleotides outside the gene matches: 10. This chain's CDR3 is CASSALGTGYEQYF. The CDR3 DNA reads TGTGCCAGTTCCGCCCTCGGGACAGGCTACGAGCAGTACTTC.

The chain joins TRBV20-1 to TRBJ2-1; D gene ambiguous. The V end lost 2 bases, the J end lost 8 bases, and 13 bases lay between the germline ends. This CDR3 spans 13 amino acids. Per the germline V gene, CDR1 is DFQATT and CDR2 is SNEGSKA (reference sequence). The CDR3 reads CSARSGPSDEQFF. In nucleotides, the CDR3 is TGCAGTGCTAGATCTGGGCCCTCCGATGAGCAGTTCTTC.

The rearrangement links TRBV12-3 or TRBV12-4 to TRBJ1-2; 8 nucleotides match TRBD1. The CDR3 covers 15 residues. V was pared by 5 bases and J by 3 bases, with 8 bases of the junction left unmatched. The CDR3 coding sequence is TGTGCCAGCAGTCCAGGACAGGGTACTTACTATGGCTACACCTTC. It encodes CASSPGQGTYYGYTF.

This rearrangement joins TRBV29-1 to TRBJ2-5; maybe TRBD1 (5 bases). Germline CDR1 reads SQVTM; CDR2 reads ANQGSEA. This CDR3 has 12 residues. V lost 6 bases and J lost 0, with 8 bases in between. CDR3 sequence: CSVSDNQETQYF. In nucleotides, the CDR3 is TGCAGCGTCTCGGACAACCAAGAGACCCAGTACTTC.

This clonotype came up many times. The V and J genes are TRBV27 and TRBJ2-7; 11 positions agree with TRBD2. CDR3 length: 15 residues. V gave up 5 bases and J gave up 2 bases; unmatched junction bases: 5. Per the germline V gene, CDR1 is MNHEY and CDR2 is SMNVEV (reference sequence). The DNA for the CDR3 is TGTGCCAGCAGTCTGACTAGCGGGATCCCCTACGAGCAGTACTTC. Its protein product is CASSLTSGIPYEQYF.

The sample holds many counts of this clonotype. Just one base apart from a much larger clone, this may be a read error. The chain carries TRBV7-3 and TRBJ2-7; D unclear. Germline loops: CDR1 SGHTA, CDR2 FQGTGA. CDR3 length: 13 residues. The CDR3 DNA reads as TGTGCCAGCAGCGTAACTGTCCGGTCCGAGCAGTACTTC. Translated: CASSVTVRSEQYF.

This clonotype has a count of ten or more. This CDR3 reads CASSPYRGGLAGGPETQYF. Written as DNA, the CDR3 is TGTGCCAGCAGCCCATACAGGGGCGGACTAGCGGGAGGTCCAGAGACCCAGTACTTC. The chain links TRBV3-1 to TRBJ2-5, with 14 bases aligning to TRBD2. With 4 bases clipped from V and 4 bases from J, the junction kept 14 bases outside the gene matches. Germline-derived CDR1 and CDR2 are LGHDT and YNNKEL (reference sequence). There are 19 residues in the CDR3.

This rearrangement joins TRBV20-1 to TRBJ2-5; D remains ambiguous. The CDR3 length is 13 residues. CDR1 and CDR2 (germline): DFQATT, SNEGSKA (reference sequence). Trimming took 0 bases from V and 11 from J, leaving 16 bases between them. CDR3: CSARDGRKNEQYF. CDR3 coding DNA: TGCAGTGCTAGAGATGGGCGCAAGAATGAGCAGTACTTC.

This clonotype has ten or more counts. The chain employs TRBV7-2 and TRBJ2-3; D is unclear. Trimming took 1 base from V and 2 from J, leaving 10 bases between them. The CDR3 consists of 15 residues. Germline lookup yields CDR1 SGHTA and CDR2 FQGNSA. In nucleotides, the CDR3 is TGTGCCAGCAGCTTAGATCCAGGAACCACAGATACGCAGTATTTT. Translated, it gives CASSLDPGTTDTQYF.

At least ten counts were recorded for this clonotype. This rearrangement joins TRBV7-2 to TRBJ2-3, with D unclear. The CDR3 loop spans 13 amino acids. Germline assignment: CDR1 SGHTA and CDR2 FQGNSA. The V end was cut by 5 bases, the J end by 2 bases, with 8 bases between. CDR3 nucleotides: TGTGCCAGCAGCCTACCAGCCACAGATACGCAGTATTTT. It specifies CASSLPATDTQYF.

On this clonotype: A much larger clone is a single base away; this may be a read error. The chain employs TRBV7-9 and TRBJ2-7; unclear D gene. Germline CDR1 and CDR2: SEHNR and FQNEAQ (reference sequence). Trimming removed 3 bases at V and 2 bases at J, with 5 bases between. The CDR3 is 12 residues long. In nucleotides, the CDR3 is TGTGCCAGCAGCTTCCTCCCCTACGAGCAGTACTTC. It is translated as CASSFLPYEQYF.

V is TRBV29-1 and J is TRBJ2-5; TRBD1 aligns across 7 bases. Germline V gene data show CDR1 as SQVTM and CDR2 as ANQGSEA. CDR3 size: 12 residues. With V trimmed by 8 bases and J by 5 bases, 8 bases remained unmatched. CDR3: CSIQGVGETQYF. The CDR3, as DNA: TGCAGCATCCAGGGGGTCGGGGAGACCCAGTACTTC.

This clonotype was picked up a small number of times. The chain couples TRBV20-1 to TRBJ2-1; D unresolved. The V end lost 6 bases, the J end lost 3 bases, and 6 bases lay between the germline ends. Looked up from germline, CDR1 is DFQATT and CDR2 is SNEGSKA (reference sequence). The CDR3 extends over 11 amino acids. The CDR3 sequence is CSAKSYNEQFF. CDR3 nucleotides: TGCAGTGCCAAGAGCTACAATGAGCAGTTCTTC.